Listed below are T cell receptor beta chains from one sample, sequenced in a study of cytomegalovirus exposure and HLA in healthy donors. Generated by immunoSEQ multiplex PCR, the TCRdb table keeps only in-frame clones and is missing some. The sample lists under 200,000 clones; 65% to 85% were seen once. Sequencing was performed on PBMCs. The receptors shown here come from a woman aged 45-65 years in good health and CMV-seropositive. CDR3s include the opening cysteine and the closing phenylalanine or tryptophan. Fields, in order: D gene, V gene, clone size, J gene, CDR3 protein, CDR3 DNA. A D gene is named only where the DNA matches it firmly. Not every row has a clone size; where given, it reads once, few, many or a size class.

-	TRBV19	-	TRBJ2-7	CASSMGSRGEQYF	TGTGCCAGTAGTATGGGGTCCCGCGGGGAGCAGTACTTC
TRBD1	TRBV7-9	few	TRBJ1-1	CASSLIQGAGNTEAFF	TGTGCCAGCAGCTTAATACAGGGGGCAGGGAACACTGAAGCTTTCTTT
-	TRBV9	-	TRBJ1-5	CASSAGLDQPQHF	TGTGCCAGCAGCGCCGGGTTGGATCAGCCCCAGCATTTT
-	TRBV5-4	few	TRBJ1-3	CASSLAQGGHTIYF	TGTGCCAGCAGCTTGGCACAGGGTGGCCACACCATATATTTT
TRBD1	TRBV4-1	once	TRBJ1-1	CASSQPQGGITLTEAFF	TGCGCCAGCAGCCAACCACAGGGGGGGATTACTCTCACTGAAGCTTTCTTT
-	TRBV2	few	TRBJ1-1	CASREYNTEAFF	TGTGCCAGCAGAGAGTATAACACTGAAGCTTTCTTT
TRBD1	TRBV7-9	few	TRBJ1-3	CASSQTGRGNTIYF	TGTGCCAGCAGCCAGACAGGGCGAGGAAACACCATATATTTT
-	TRBV7-9	-	TRBJ2-7	CASSLVPTYEQYF	TGTGCCAGCAGCTTAGTCCCCACCTACGAGCAGTACTTC
-	TRBV18	-	TRBJ2-1	CASSPNRNNEQFF	TGTGCCAGCTCACCGAACAGGAACAATGAGCAGTTCTTC
-	TRBV18	-	TRBJ2-3	CASSPTTSTDTQYF	TGTGCCAGCTCACCGACTACTAGCACAGATACGCAGTATTTT
-	TRBV2	few	TRBJ1-5	CASSDVVRDGPQHF	TGTGCCAGCAGTGACGTAGTCAGGGATGGGCCCCAGCATTTT
-	TRBV4-1	-	TRBJ2-2	CASSQVRGTGELFF	TGCGCCAGCAGCCAGGTACGGGGTACCGGGGAGCTGTTTTTT
-	TRBV30	-	TRBJ2-5	CAWSVLGLETQYF	TGTGCCTGGAGTGTATTGGGCTTGGAGACCCAGTACTTC
-	TRBV7-8	-	TRBJ1-3	CASTRNNRRQISGNTIYF	TGTGCCAGCACCAGAAATAATAGGCGACAGATCTCTGGAAACACCATATATTTT
-	TRBV21-1	once	TRBJ1-2	CASSKLLWVQGLDYGYTF	TGTGCCAGCAGCAAATTACTGTGGGTGCAGGGTTTGGACTATGGCTACACCTTC
-	TRBV20-1	once	TRBJ2-1	CSARAGNEQFF	TGCAGTGCTAGAGCCGGCAATGAGCAGTTCTTC
TRBD1	TRBV19	-	TRBJ1-1	CASTYRGAEAFF	TGTGCCAGTACCTACAGGGGGGCTGAAGCTTTCTTT
TRBD1	TRBV5-6	-	TRBJ2-2	CASSLRQGRTGELFF	TGTGCCAGCAGCTTGAGACAGGGGAGGACCGGGGAGCTGTTTTTT
TRBD2	TRBV5-1	-	TRBJ2-4	CASSSGLAGETNIQYF	TGCGCCAGCAGCTCAGGACTAGCGGGAGAAACTAACATTCAGTACTTC
-	TRBV7-2	-	TRBJ2-7	CASSLLRGPSYEQYF	TGTGCCAGCAGCTTACTCAGGGGCCCCTCCTACGAGCAGTACTTC
-	TRBV6-1	-	TRBJ2-7	CASSSSPGYEQYF	TGTGCCAGCAGCTCCTCCCCAGGATACGAGCAGTACTTC
-	TRBV28	-	TRBJ2-2	CASSLTGSYTGELFF	TGTGCCAGCAGTCTGACCGGGAGCTACACCGGGGAGCTGTTTTTT
-	TRBV19	-	TRBJ2-2	CATAVDFYTGELFF	TGTGCCACCGCGGTGGACTTCTACACCGGGGAGCTGTTTTTT
-	TRBV18	-	TRBJ1-5	CASSLGQSGQPQHF	TGTGCCAGCTCTCTAGGACAGTCGGGTCAGCCCCAGCATTTT
-	TRBV5-1	few	TRBJ1-1	CASSRDPRGTEAFF	TGCGCCAGCAGCCGAGACCCACGAGGGACTGAAGCTTTCTTT
-	TRBV4-3	-	TRBJ1-1	CASSHLQGGRTEAFF	TGCGCCAGCAGCCATTTACAGGGCGGACGCACTGAAGCTTTCTTT
-	TRBV5-1	-	TRBJ1-1	CASSVPSAGPEAFF	TGCGCCAGCAGCGTCCCTTCCGCGGGACCTGAAGCTTTCTTT
TRBD1	TRBV19	once	TRBJ1-5	CASSIRDRDYSNQPQHF	TGTGCCAGTAGTATCCGGGACAGGGATTATAGCAATCAGCCCCAGCATTTT
TRBD2	TRBV29-1	few	TRBJ2-5	CSVAPGGLRRETQYF	TGCAGCGTTGCTCCCGGGGGGTTACGCCGAGAGACCCAGTACTTC
TRBD1	TRBV30	-	TRBJ1-5	CAWSIGTGSQPQHF	TGTGCCTGGAGTATCGGGACAGGGAGTCAGCCCCAGCATTTT
TRBD1	TRBV7-9	-	TRBJ1-1	CASSLQGAPTEAFF	TGTGCCAGCAGCTTACAGGGGGCGCCCACTGAAGCTTTCTTT
-	TRBV20-1	-	TRBJ1-2	CSARGGKGYTF	TGCAGTGCTAGGGGGGGGAAAGGCTACACCTTC
-	TRBV5-1	-	TRBJ2-5	CASSPETRQETQYF	TGCGCCAGCAGCCCCGAGACTAGACAAGAGACCCAGTACTTC
TRBD1	TRBV6-6	-	TRBJ1-1	CAGGQGAGTEAFF	TGTGCCGGTGGACAGGGGGCGGGCACTGAAGCTTTCTTT
-	TRBV5-1	-	TRBJ2-3	CASSPAGSASTDTQYF	TGCGCCAGCAGCCCGGCCGGTAGCGCAAGCACAGATACGCAGTATTTT
-	TRBV4-2	few	TRBJ1-2	CASSQDLTLGRDYGYTF	TGTGCCAGCAGCCAAGATCTCACGCTGGGGAGGGACTATGGCTACACCTTC
-	TRBV6-6	-	TRBJ1-3	CASSHYKDSSGNTIYF	TGTGCCAGCAGCCACTACAAGGACAGCTCTGGAAACACCATATATTTT
TRBD2	TRBV7-9	-	TRBJ2-1	CASSLGWTRAEQFF	TGTGCCAGCAGCTTAGGTTGGACTAGGGCTGAGCAGTTCTTC
TRBD2	TRBV11-1	-	TRBJ2-5	CASSLEAGGAQETQYF	TGTGCCAGCAGCTTAGAGGCCGGGGGGGCTCAAGAGACCCAGTACTTC
TRBD1	TRBV7-9	-	TRBJ1-2	CASSFGQGGGYTF	TGTGCCAGCAGCTTTGGACAGGGAGGCGGCTACACCTTC
-	TRBV5-8	-	TRBJ1-5	CASSPRDQPQHF	TGTGCCAGCAGCCCGAGAGATCAGCCCCAGCATTTT
-	TRBV6-4	-	TRBJ1-5	CASSDSERPGQINQPQHF	TGTGCCAGCAGTGATTCCGAAAGGCCGGGACAAATCAATCAGCCCCAGCATTTT
-	TRBV21-1	-	TRBJ2-7	CASSKDSGSRYEQYF	TGTGCCAGCAGCAAAGACAGCGGGAGTCGGTACGAGCAGTACTTC
-	TRBV19	-	TRBJ2-7	CASSIGGLTVYEQYF	TGTGCCAGTAGTATAGGAGGTCTGACGGTCTACGAGCAGTACTTC
TRBD1	TRBV9	-	TRBJ2-5	CASSPTGEETQYF	TGTGCCAGCAGCCCGACAGGGGAAGAGACCCAGTACTTC
-	TRBV5-4	-	TRBJ1-1	CASSPSWNTEAFF	TGTGCCAGCAGCCCCTCTTGGAACACTGAAGCTTTCTTT
TRBD1	TRBV25-1	-	TRBJ2-2	CASRDPGQGTPGELFF	TGTGCCAGCAGGGATCCGGGACAGGGGACCCCTGGGGAGCTGTTTTTT
TRBD2	TRBV11-3	-	TRBJ2-3	CASSFGGLAGVDTQYF	TGTGCCAGCAGCTTCGGGGGACTAGCGGGAGTCGATACGCAGTATTTT
TRBD2	TRBV25-1	once	TRBJ2-7	CASSSSGRITEQYF	TGTGCCAGCAGCTCTAGCGGGAGAATCACCGAGCAGTACTTC
-	TRBV4-2	-	TRBJ2-1	CASSQDHRENNEQFF	TGTGCCAGCAGCCAAGATCATAGAGAAAACAATGAGCAGTTCTTC
-	TRBV4-3	few	TRBJ2-1	CASSHSYGGHNEQFF	TGCGCCAGCAGCCACAGCTACGGGGGGCACAATGAGCAGTTCTTC
TRBD2	TRBV7-3	-	TRBJ2-1	CASSSLAGGWYEQFF	TGTGCCAGCAGCTCCTTAGCGGGAGGGTGGTATGAGCAGTTCTTC
TRBD2	TRBV27	once	TRBJ2-1	CASRPGTSPDREQFF	TGTGCCAGCAGGCCCGGGACTAGTCCGGACCGTGAGCAGTTCTTC
-	TRBV6-5	-	TRBJ1-4	CASRSGDVNEKLFF	TGTGCCAGCAGGTCAGGGGACGTCAATGAAAAACTGTTTTTT
TRBD1	TRBV28	few	TRBJ2-7	CASSLIQGQDITYEQYF	TGTGCCAGCAGTTTGATTCAAGGACAGGATATTACCTACGAGCAGTACTTC
TRBD2	TRBV10-1	-	TRBJ2-1	CASSDGLAGGYEQFF	TGCGCCAGCAGTGATGGACTAGCGGGGGGGTATGAGCAGTTCTTC
TRBD2	TRBV5-5	-	TRBJ2-4	CASSPASGTNIQYF	TGTGCCAGCAGCCCCGCTAGCGGGACGAACATTCAGTACTTC
-	TRBV30	-	TRBJ1-3	CAWSVGGKDGNTIYF	TGTGCCTGGAGTGTCGGGGGGAAAGATGGAAACACCATATATTTT
TRBD1	TRBV18	-	TRBJ2-1	CASSPAGGYDEQFF	TGTGCCAGCTCACCAGCAGGGGGCTATGATGAGCAGTTCTTC
-	TRBV5-4	once	TRBJ2-7	CASSRDSYEQYF	TGTGCCAGCAGCCGTGACAGCTACGAGCAGTACTTC